This T cell receptor beta chain originates from a study of cytomegalovirus exposure and HLA in healthy donors. Whole-study findings and limits: The authors enumerated 150 to 200 TCR beta chains as linked to cytomegalovirus. In vitro checks showed that a few CMV-associated chains really do target CMV antigens. Published work reported that the classifier diagnosed cytomegalovirus status with high specificity and sensitivity. TCR clusters originating in the first cohort tended to co-occur in the 100 to 150 validation repertoires, according to a later analysis.

As to this clone: Its specificity is unknown.

Sequenced by immunoSEQ multiplex PCR; TCRdb stores in-frame clones only, minus some. There are 110,000 or so clones in the sample; more than 70% occur only once, and around 5.1% lies in the top ten. The CDR3 has 19 residues. The germline V gene encodes CDR1 MNHEY and CDR2 SMNVEV (reference sequence). The V and J ends lost 1 base and 2 bases respectively, with 18 bases between them. The chain combines TRBV27 with TRBJ2-6, with a possible D match to TRBD1 (5 bases). The sample consisted of PBMCs. This sequence originates from a man aged 18 to 29 in good health and CMV-seronegative. The CDR3 nucleotides are TGTGCCAGCAGTTTATACGCTTATTCAGCAGGGACTGGGGCCAACGTCCTGACTTTC. Translated, it gives CASSLYAYSAGTGANVLTF.